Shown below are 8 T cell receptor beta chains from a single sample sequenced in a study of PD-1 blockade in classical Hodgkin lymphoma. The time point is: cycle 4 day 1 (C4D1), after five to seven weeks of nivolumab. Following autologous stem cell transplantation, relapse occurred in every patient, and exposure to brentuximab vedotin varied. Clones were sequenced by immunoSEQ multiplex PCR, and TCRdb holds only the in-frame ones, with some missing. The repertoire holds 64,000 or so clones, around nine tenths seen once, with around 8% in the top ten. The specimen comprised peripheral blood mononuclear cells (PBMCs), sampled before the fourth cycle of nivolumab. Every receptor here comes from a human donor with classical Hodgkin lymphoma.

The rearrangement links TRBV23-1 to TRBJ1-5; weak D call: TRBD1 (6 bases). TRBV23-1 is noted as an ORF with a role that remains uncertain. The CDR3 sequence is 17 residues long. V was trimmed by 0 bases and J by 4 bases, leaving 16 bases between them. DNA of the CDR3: TGCGCCAGCAGTCAATCGAAGGCAGGGGCATCGAATCAGCCCCAGCATTTT. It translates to CASSQSKAGASNQPQHF.

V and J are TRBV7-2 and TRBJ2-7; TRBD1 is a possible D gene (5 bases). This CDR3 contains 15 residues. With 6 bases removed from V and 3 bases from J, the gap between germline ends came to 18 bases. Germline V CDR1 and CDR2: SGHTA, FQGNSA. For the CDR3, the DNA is TGTGCCAGCAGGAATATACTGGATCAGGGCTACGAGCAGTACTTC. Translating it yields CASRNILDQGYEQYF. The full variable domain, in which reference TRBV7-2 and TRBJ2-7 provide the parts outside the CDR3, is GAGVSQSPSNKVTEKGKDVELRCDPISGHTALYWYRQSLGQGLEFLIYFQGNSAPDKSGLPSDRFSAERTGGSVSTLTIQRTQQEDSAVYLCASRNILDQGYEQYFGPGTRLTVT.

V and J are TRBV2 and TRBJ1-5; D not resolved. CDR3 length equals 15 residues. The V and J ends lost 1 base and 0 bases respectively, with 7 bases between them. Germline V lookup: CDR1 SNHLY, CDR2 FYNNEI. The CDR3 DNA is TGTGCCAGCAGTGAAGGAGGGTATAGCAATCAGCCCCAGCATTTT. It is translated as CASSEGGYSNQPQHF. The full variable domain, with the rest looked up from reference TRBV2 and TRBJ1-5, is EPEVTQTPSHQVTQMGQEVILRCVPISNHLYFYWYRQILGQKVEFLVSFYNNEISEKSEIFDDQFSVERPDGSNFTLKIRSTKLEDSAMYFCASSEGGYSNQPQHFGDGTRLSIL.

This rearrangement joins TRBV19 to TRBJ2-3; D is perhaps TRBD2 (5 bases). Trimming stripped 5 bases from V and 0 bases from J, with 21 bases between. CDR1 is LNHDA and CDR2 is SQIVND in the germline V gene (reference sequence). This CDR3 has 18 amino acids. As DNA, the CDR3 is TGTGCCAGTAGTCTGACGCCGGTCCGGGGTTCTAGCACAGATACGCAGTATTTT. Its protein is CASSLTPVRGSSTDTQYF.

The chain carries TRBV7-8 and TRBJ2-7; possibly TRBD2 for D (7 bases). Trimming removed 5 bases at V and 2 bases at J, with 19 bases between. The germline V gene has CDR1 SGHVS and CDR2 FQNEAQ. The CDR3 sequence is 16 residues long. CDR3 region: CASSGASAGATYEQYF. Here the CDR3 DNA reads TGTGCCAGCAGCGGGGCGAGCGCGGGGGCGACCTACGAGCAGTACTTC. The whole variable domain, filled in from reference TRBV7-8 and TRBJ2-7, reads GAGVSQSPRYKVAKRGQDVALRCDPISGHVSLFWYQQALGQGPEFLTYFQNEAQLDKSGLPSDRFFAERPEGSVSTLKIQRTQQEDSAVYLCASSGASAGATYEQYFGPGTRLTVT.

DNA of the CDR3: TGTGCCATCAGGGCTAGCGGGGCAACTTACAATGAGCAGTTCTTC. Amino acid sequence: CAIRASGATYNEQFF. The chain employs TRBV10-3 and TRBJ2-1; 9 bases align to TRBD2. Germline V gives CDR1 ENHRY, CDR2 SYGVKD. The CDR3 loop spans 15 amino acids. Germline trimming cut 6 bases from V and 4 bases from J; bases unmatched to any gene: 7.

The CDR3 DNA sequence: TGTGCCAGCAGTGTTGGTTACAGGGAGAGTCTGGACGAGCAGTACTTC. Residues: CASSVGYRESLDEQYF. The rearrangement uses TRBV2 and TRBJ2-7; maybe TRBD1 (6 bases). The germline gives CDR1 SNHLY, CDR2 FYNNEI. V lost 4 bases and J lost 5, with 21 bases in between. The CDR3 is 16 amino acids.

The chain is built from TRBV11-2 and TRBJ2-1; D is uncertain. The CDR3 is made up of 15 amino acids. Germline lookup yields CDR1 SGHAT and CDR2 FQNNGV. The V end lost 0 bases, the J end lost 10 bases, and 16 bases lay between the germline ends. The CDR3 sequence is CASSLDRIPLGEQFF. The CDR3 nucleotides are TGTGCCAGCAGCTTAGATCGAATTCCCTTAGGGGAGCAGTTCTTC.